The clone carrying this TCR beta chain was seen ten or more times. The CDR3 is 14 residues long. Trimming took 3 bases from V and 10 from J; bases not matched to a gene: 12. The V gene's germline CDR1 is DFQATT and CDR2 SNEGSKA (reference sequence). The cDNA was generated through 5'RACE incorporating 10-nucleotide random UMIs. A single run covered 15-18 subjects with over 160 million TCR-beta sequences. TCRdb reprocessed the 5' RACE reads via MiXCR and lists one record per CDR3 protein. The sample contains about 27,000 distinct CDR3 sequences, 20% to 25% of which appear only once. This entry is derived from a study of neurological immune-mediated disorders.

Sequencing was carried out using PBMCs. The TCR comes from an older woman in good health. The chain recombines TRBV20-1 with TRBJ2-4; 7 bases agree with TRBD1. CDR3 bases: TGCAGTGCTAGTTCCCCACCGACAGGGAGAATTCAGTACTTC. Translated: CSASSPPTGRIQYF.